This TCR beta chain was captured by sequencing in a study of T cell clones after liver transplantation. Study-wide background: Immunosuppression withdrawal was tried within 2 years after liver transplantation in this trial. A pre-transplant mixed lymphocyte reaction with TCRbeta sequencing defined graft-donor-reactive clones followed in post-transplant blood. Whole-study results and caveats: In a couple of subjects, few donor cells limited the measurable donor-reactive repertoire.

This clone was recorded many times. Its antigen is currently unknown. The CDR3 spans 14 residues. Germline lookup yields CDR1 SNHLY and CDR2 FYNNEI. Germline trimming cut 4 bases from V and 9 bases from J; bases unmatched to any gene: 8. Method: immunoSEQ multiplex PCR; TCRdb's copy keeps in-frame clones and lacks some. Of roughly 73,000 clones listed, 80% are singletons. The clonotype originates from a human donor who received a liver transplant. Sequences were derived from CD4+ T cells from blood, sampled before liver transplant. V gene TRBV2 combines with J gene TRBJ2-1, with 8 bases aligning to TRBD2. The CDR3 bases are TGTGCCAGCAGTGTGTATAGCGGGATCGGTGAGCAGTTCTTC. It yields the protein CASSVYSGIGEQFF.